Detailed here is one TCR beta chain. The record originates from a study of blood T cell repertoires in COVID-19. Study-level background: Material from acute and convalescent COVID-19 was sourced from the United States, Italy and Spain.

Authors' data handling: The assay estimated nucleated cells by amplifying reference gene primers. The assay was immunoSEQ multiplex PCR, and TCRdb's table has in-frame clones only and misses some. D and trimming come from the DNA, and the V and J calls and clone size come from that table. The sample contains approximately 61,000 clones, around four fifths of which appear only once. Germline V CDR1 and CDR2: ENHRY, SYGVKD. This CDR3 is built from 16 residues. V was shortened by 10 bases and J by 0 bases, with 22 bases between the two germline ends. The chain couples TRBV10-3 to TRBJ2-7, with D perhaps TRBD1 (6 bases). The origin of this receptor is a man in his 70s with acute or convalescent COVID-19. The material sequenced was peripheral blood. The CDR3 loop reads CATKPTGSLSSYEQYF. As DNA, the CDR3 is TGTGCCACCAAACCCACAGGGAGTCTTAGCTCCTACGAGCAGTACTTC.